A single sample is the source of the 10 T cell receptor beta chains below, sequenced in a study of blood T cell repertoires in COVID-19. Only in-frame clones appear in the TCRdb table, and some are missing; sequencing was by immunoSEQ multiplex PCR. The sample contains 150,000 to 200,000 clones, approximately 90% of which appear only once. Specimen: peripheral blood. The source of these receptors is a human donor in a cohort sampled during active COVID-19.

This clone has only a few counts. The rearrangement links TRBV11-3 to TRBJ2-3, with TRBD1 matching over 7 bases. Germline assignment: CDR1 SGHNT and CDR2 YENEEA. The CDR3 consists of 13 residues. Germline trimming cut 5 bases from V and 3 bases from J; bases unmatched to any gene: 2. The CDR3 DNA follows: TGTGCCAGCAGCCGGGGACAGACAGATACGCAGTATTTT. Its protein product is CASSRGQTDTQYF.

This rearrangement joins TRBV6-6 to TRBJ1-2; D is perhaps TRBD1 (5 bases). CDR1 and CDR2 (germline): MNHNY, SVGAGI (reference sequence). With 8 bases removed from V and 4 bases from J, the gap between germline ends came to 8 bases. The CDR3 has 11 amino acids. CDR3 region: CASSGVYGYTF. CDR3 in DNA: TGTGCCAGCTCGGGGGTCTATGGCTACACCTTC.

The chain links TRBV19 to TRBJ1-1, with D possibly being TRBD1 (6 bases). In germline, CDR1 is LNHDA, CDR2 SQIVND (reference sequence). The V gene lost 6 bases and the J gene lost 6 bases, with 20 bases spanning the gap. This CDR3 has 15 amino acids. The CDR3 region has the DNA TGTGCCAGTAGGGTTCCGACAGGCGGAGGCGCTGAAGCTTTCTTT. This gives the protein CASRVPTGGGAEAFF.

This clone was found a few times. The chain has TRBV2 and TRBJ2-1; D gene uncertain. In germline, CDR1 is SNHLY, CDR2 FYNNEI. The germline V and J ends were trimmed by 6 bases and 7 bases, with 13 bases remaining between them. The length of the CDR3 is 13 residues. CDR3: CASSGAGWNEQFF. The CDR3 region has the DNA TGTGCCAGCAGCGGTGCAGGATGGAATGAGCAGTTCTTC.

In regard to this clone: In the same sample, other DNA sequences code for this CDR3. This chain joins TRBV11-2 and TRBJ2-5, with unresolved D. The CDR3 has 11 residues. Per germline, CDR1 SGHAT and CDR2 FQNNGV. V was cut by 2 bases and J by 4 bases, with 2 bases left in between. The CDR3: CASSLRETQYF. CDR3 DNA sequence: TGTGCCAGCAGCTTACGAGAGACCCAGTACTTC.

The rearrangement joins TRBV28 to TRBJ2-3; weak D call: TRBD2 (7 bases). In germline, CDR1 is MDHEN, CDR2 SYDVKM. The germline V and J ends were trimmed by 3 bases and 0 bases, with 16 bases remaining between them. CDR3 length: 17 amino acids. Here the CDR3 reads CASSFTGGGPSTDTQYF. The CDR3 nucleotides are TGTGCCAGCAGTTTCACGGGCGGGGGCCCCAGCACAGATACGCAGTATTTT. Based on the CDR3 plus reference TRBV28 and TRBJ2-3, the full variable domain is DVKVTQSSRYLVKRTGEKVFLECVQDMDHENMFWYRQDPGLGLRLIYFSYDVKMKEKGDIPEGYSVSREKKERFSLILESASTNQTSMYLCASSFTGGGPSTDTQYFGPGTRLTVL.

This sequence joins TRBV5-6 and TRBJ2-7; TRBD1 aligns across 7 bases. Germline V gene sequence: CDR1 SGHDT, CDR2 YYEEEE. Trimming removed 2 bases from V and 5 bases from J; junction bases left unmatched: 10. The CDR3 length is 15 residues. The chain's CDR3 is CASSLPLTGQNEQYF. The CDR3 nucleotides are TGTGCCAGCAGCTTACCCTTGACAGGGCAGAACGAGCAGTACTTC.

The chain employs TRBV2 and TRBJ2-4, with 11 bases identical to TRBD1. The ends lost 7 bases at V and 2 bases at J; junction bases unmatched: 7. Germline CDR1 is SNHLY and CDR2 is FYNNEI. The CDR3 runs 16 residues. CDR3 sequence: CASMVGTGGSKNIQYF. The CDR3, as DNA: TGTGCCAGCATGGTAGGGACAGGGGGATCCAAAAACATTCAGTACTTC.

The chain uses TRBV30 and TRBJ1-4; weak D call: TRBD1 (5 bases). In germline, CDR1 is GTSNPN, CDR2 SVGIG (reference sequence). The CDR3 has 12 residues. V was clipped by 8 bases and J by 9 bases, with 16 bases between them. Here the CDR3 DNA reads TGTGCCGGGAACGGGGGGACCCAAAAACTGTTTTTT. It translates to CAGNGGTQKLFF.

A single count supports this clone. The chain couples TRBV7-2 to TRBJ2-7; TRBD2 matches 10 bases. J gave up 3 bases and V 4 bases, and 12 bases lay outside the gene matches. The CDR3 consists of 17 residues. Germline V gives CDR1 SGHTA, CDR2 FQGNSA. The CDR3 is CASSSRVAGGLHYEQYF. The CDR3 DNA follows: TGTGCCAGCAGCTCCAGGGTAGCGGGGGGCCTCCACTACGAGCAGTACTTC.